The T cell receptor (beta chain) under discussion was sequenced for a study of CXCR3-negative and CXCR3-positive naive CD8 T cells. CDR3 length: 13 amino acids. Germline loops: CDR1 SQVTM, CDR2 ANQGSEA. The study made its TRB cDNA libraries by 5' RACE, adding UMI labels. From its re-call of the 5' RACE reads, TCRdb lists each CDR3 protein once, without DNA. Here the sample table reports tens of thousands of distinct CDR3 sequences. The sequence was obtained from a human donor in good health. Some clones in this sample may be carry-over from other donors' samples. The V call is TRBV29-1, the J call TRBJ2-1; the D call of TRBD1 rests on TCRdb alone, since no DNA is present to check it. The sequenced sample was memory CD8+ T cells from blood. The CDR3 sequence is CSVELSGYNEQFF.